Following are 17 T cell receptor beta chains from one sample sequenced in a study of blood T cell repertoires in COVID-19. This table comes from immunoSEQ multiplex PCR, and its TCRdb copy is limited to in-frame clones, with some not included. The table lists over 200,000 clones, 80% to 85% of them singletons, with 4.5% to 5.5% in the top ten. Sequencing was done on a sample of peripheral blood. The receptors were gathered from a human donor in a cohort sampled during active COVID-19.

This clone was recorded a few times. This CDR3 is also generated by other DNA sequences in the sample. The chain employs TRBV29-1 and TRBJ2-7, with TRBD2 as a possible D gene (7 bases). V dropped 6 bases and J dropped 3 bases, with 12 bases sitting between them. The CDR3 totals 12 residues. Germline loops: CDR1 SQVTM, CDR2 ANQGSEA. The CDR3 sequence: CSVSGTSYEQYF. DNA for the CDR3: TGCAGCGTCAGCGGGACAAGCTACGAGCAGTACTTC.

The chain joins TRBV25-1 to TRBJ2-1; TRBD2 agrees at 7 bases. V was clipped by 3 bases and J by 2 bases; unmatched bases: 4. Germline CDR1 and CDR2: MGHDK and SYGVNS. There are 15 residues in the CDR3. The CDR3: CASSDYTSAYNEQFF. The DNA for the CDR3 is TGTGCCAGCAGTGACTATACTAGCGCCTACAATGAGCAGTTCTTC.

The table lists this clone with a count of one. This chain joins TRBV1 and TRBJ1-4; the table calls TRBD1, which could not be checked here. TRBV1 is a known pseudogene. The CDR3 is 16 residues long. CDR3 coding DNA: TGCACCAGCAGCCCAGCTGAGGGGGCAACTAATGAAAAACTGTTTTTT. Encoded protein: CTSSPAEGATNEKLFF.

V usage is TRBV6-2 or TRBV6-3 and J usage is TRBJ2-7, with 7 bases fitting TRBD1. CDR1 is MNHEY, CDR2 SVGEGT, per germline. Unmatched junction bases numbered 12, after V lost 6 bases and J lost 7 bases. The CDR3 is 14 residues long. Here the CDR3 DNA reads TGTGCCAGCAGCCCCGACAGGACCAGGGGGGAGCAGTACTTC. Residues: CASSPDRTRGEQYF.

V usage is TRBV28 and J usage is TRBJ1-2; weak D call: TRBD1 (5 bases). This CDR3 contains 14 residues. Trimming shortened V by 5 bases and J by 4 bases, and 14 bases separated the two germline ends. Looked up from germline, CDR1 is MDHEN and CDR2 is SYDVKM. CDR3 DNA: TGTGCCAGCAGTATTAATATACAGGTCTATGGCTACACCTTC. Translation: CASSINIQVYGYTF.

This clone was detected a few times. V usage is TRBV7-2 and J usage is TRBJ2-5; tentatively, D is TRBD2 (6 bases). V was pared by 1 base and J by 2 bases, with 11 bases between. Per germline, CDR1 SGHTA and CDR2 FQGNSA. This CDR3 has 15 amino acids. The DNA of the CDR3 is TGTGCCAGCAGCTTAGGTACTAGCTTGCAAGAGACCCAGTACTTC. Amino acid sequence: CASSLGTSLQETQYF.

This clone was seen a few times. Other DNA sequences in the same sample also yield this CDR3. V usage is TRBV4-1 and J usage is TRBJ1-1, with 7 bases matching TRBD1. Per germline, CDR1 MGHRA and CDR2 YSYEKL. The CDR3 length is 12 residues. Trimming cost V 3 bases and J 7 bases; bases outside gene matches: 2. The CDR3 loop is CASSQRDSEAFF. DNA for the CDR3: TGCGCCAGCAGCCAGCGGGACAGTGAAGCTTTCTTT.

The chain combines TRBV28 with TRBJ1-1; D may be TRBD1 (5 bases). The V gene lost 2 bases and the J gene lost 5 bases, with 18 bases spanning the gap. The germline gives CDR1 MDHEN, CDR2 SYDVKM. The CDR3 totals 16 residues. CDR3 sequence: CASSLLLPAGRTEAFF. CDR3 DNA sequence: TGTGCCAGCAGTTTACTGCTCCCCGCGGGGCGAACTGAAGCTTTCTTT.

Details on this clone: At the DNA level, this CDR3 is encoded by other sequences in the same sample as well. The V gene is TRBV9, the J gene TRBJ1-1; D possibly corresponds to TRBD1 (6 bases). V was pared by 2 bases and J by 1 base, with 6 bases between. CDR1 is SGDLS and CDR2 is YYNGEE in the germline V gene. The CDR3 has 13 residues. The CDR3 loop reads CASSVRGNTEAFF. Written as DNA, the CDR3 is TGTGCCAGCAGCGTCAGGGGGAACACTGAAGCTTTCTTT. Filled out from reference TRBV9 and TRBJ1-1, the complete variable domain reads DSGVTQTPKHLITATGQRVTLRCSPRSGDLSVYWYQQSLDQGLQFLIQYYNGEERAKGNILERFSAQQFPDLHSELNLSSLELGDSALYFCASSVRGNTEAFFGQGTRLTVV.

The rearrangement joins TRBV14 to TRBJ2-7, with no clear D. CDR1 and CDR2 (germline): SGHDN, FVKESK. With 0 bases removed from V and 7 bases from J, the gap between germline ends came to 13 bases. This CDR3 region has 14 residues. In nucleotides, the CDR3 is TGTGCCAGCAGCCAAGATCGTAGGAGTAGGGAGCAGTACTTC. It is translated as CASSQDRRSREQYF.

The rearrangement links TRBV19 to TRBJ1-1; possible D gene TRBD1, 6 bases. V shed 3 bases and J shed 3 bases, with 14 bases lying between them. Per the germline V gene, CDR1 is LNHDA and CDR2 is SQIVND (reference sequence). This CDR3 is built from 15 residues. CDR3 sequence (DNA): TGTGCCAGTAGTATCCCCGGGCAGGGGTACACTGAAGCTTTCTTT. Amino acids: CASSIPGQGYTEAFF.

The chain carries TRBV5-6 and TRBJ1-2; D not resolved. This CDR3 spans 17 amino acids. The V gene's germline CDR1 is SGHDT and CDR2 YYEEEE. Between the trimmed V and J ends, which lost 0 bases and 1 base, there was a span of 16 bases. The CDR3 DNA is TGTGCCAGCAGCTTGGGATTCCAGGCTGACCTTAACTATGGCTACACCTTC. Translated, it gives CASSLGFQADLNYGYTF.

This clone has just one count. The chain combines TRBV29-1 with TRBJ2-3, with 10 bases matching TRBD2. Germline trimming cut 6 bases from V and 2 bases from J; bases unmatched to any gene: 5. CDR1 and CDR2 (germline): SQVTM, ANQGSEA. The length of the CDR3 is 14 residues. The CDR3 region is CSVFSGRSTDTQYF. The CDR3 DNA reads TGCAGCGTCTTTAGCGGGAGGTCCACAGATACGCAGTATTTT.

The chain's CDR3 is CASMRDLQETQYF. The CDR3 DNA reads TGTGCCAGCATGCGGGACTTACAAGAGACCCAGTACTTC. The chain uses TRBV7-2 and TRBJ2-5, with a weak D call TRBD2 (6 bases). The length of the CDR3 is 13 residues. With 7 bases removed from V and 2 bases from J, the gap between germline ends came to 11 bases. Per the germline V gene, CDR1 is SGHTA and CDR2 is FQGNSA. Based on the CDR3 plus reference TRBV7-2 and TRBJ2-5, the full variable domain is GAGVSQSPSNKVTEKGKDVELRCDPISGHTALYWYRQSLGQGLEFLIYFQGNSAPDKSGLPSDRFSAERTGGSVSTLTIQRTQQEDSAVYLCASMRDLQETQYFGPGTRLLVL.

V and J are TRBV28 and TRBJ2-1; 12 nucleotides agree with TRBD1. Trimming took 4 bases from V and 9 from J; bases not matched to a gene: 7. Germline assignment: CDR1 MDHEN and CDR2 SYDVKM. This CDR3 has 15 amino acids. The CDR3 coding sequence is TGTGCCAGCAGTTCGCCCGGGACAGGGGGCAGTGAGCAGTTCTTC. This gives the protein CASSSPGTGGSEQFF.

The V call is TRBV18, the J call TRBJ2-7; 7 nucleotides align to TRBD1. Germline V gene lookup returns CDR1 KGHSH and CDR2 LQKENI. V gave up 3 bases and J gave up 0 bases; unmatched junction bases: 8. This CDR3 has 16 amino acids. The CDR3 loop reads CASSPPNGQASYEQYF. The CDR3, as DNA: TGTGCCAGCTCACCCCCTAACGGACAGGCCTCCTACGAGCAGTACTTC.

V gene TRBV19 combines with J gene TRBJ1-2; 9 bases align to TRBD1. The germline V gene encodes CDR1 LNHDA and CDR2 SQIVND (reference sequence). The CDR3 loop spans 13 amino acids. The J segment lost 8 bases and the V segment lost 3 bases, leaving 4 bases of the junction unmatched. This chain's CDR3 is CASSIRDREGYTF. In DNA form, the CDR3 reads TGTGCCAGTAGTATTCGGGACAGGGAAGGCTACACCTTC.